This TCR beta chain was recovered during a study of blood T cell repertoires in COVID-19. Germline V CDR1 and CDR2: SGHTA, FQGNSA. The CDR3 is 14 amino acids. Unmatched junction bases numbered 5, after V lost 5 bases and J lost 7 bases. Some clones are missing from TCRdb's copy, which holds only in-frame ones; the method was immunoSEQ multiplex PCR. The data contain about 120,000 clones, over 75% of them seen just once; the ten biggest clones take up approximately 11%. V and J are TRBV7-2 and TRBJ1-2; 12 bases align to TRBD1. Sequencing was done on a sample of peripheral blood. The source is a man older than 75 with acute or convalescent COVID-19. CDR3 amino acids: CASSPRDRGLGYTF. The CDR3 DNA reads TGTGCCAGCAGCCCGCGGGACAGGGGGCTTGGCTACACCTTC.